This record covers a single TCR beta chain. Antigen specificity is unknown. Assay: immunoSEQ multiplex PCR; the TCRdb copy retains only in-frame clones and omits some. The table has about 100,000 clones, around 90% seen once. This sample is part of a study of T cell responses to AZD1222 COVID-19 vaccine. This CDR3 is 14 amino acids long. CDR1 is MDHEN and CDR2 is SYDVKM in the germline V gene. V lost 2 bases to trimming and J lost 3 bases, with 8 bases between them. Overall study results and limits: After two AZD1222 doses, spike-specific TCR breadth and depth rose versus day 0. Only a handful of AZD1222 recipients were seropositive at baseline. Unmutated variant regions are reportedly the target of nearly half of TCRs that are spike-specific.

This chain links TRBV28 with TRBJ2-1; D is undetermined. This material consisted of peripheral blood, taken on day 0 of AZD1222 vaccination. The TCR sequence derives from an adult in good health. CDR3 sequence reads: CASSLAEHYNEQFF. CDR3 in DNA: TGTGCCAGCAGTTTAGCGGAACACTACAATGAGCAGTTCTTC.